This passage covers 23 T cell receptor beta chains from one sample sequenced in a study of OX40 agonist ivuxolimab in advanced cancers. Profiled with immunoSEQ multiplex PCR; TCRdb holds only in-frame clones, not every one. The data hold some 70,000 clones, with just over 85% observed a single time. This material consisted of CD4+ or CD8+ T cells sorted from blood, taken in a trial of the OX40 agonist ivuxolimab. These receptors all come from an adult with an advanced solid tumor such as melanoma, head and neck, liver or kidney cancer.

This chain connects TRBV14 to TRBJ1-1; no firm D call. This CDR3 region has 13 residues. Germline CDR1 and CDR2: SGHDN and FVKESK. Trimming pared 1 base from V and 4 bases from J, leaving 7 bases between. The CDR3 loop reads CASSQVRGTEAFF. As DNA, the CDR3 is TGTGCCAGCAGCCAAGTTCGGGGCACTGAAGCTTTCTTT.

The V gene is TRBV6-6, the J gene TRBJ2-2, with 13 bases aligning to TRBD2. The CDR3 extends over 15 amino acids. The V gene's germline CDR1 is MNHNY and CDR2 SVGAGI (reference sequence). Germline trimming cut 6 bases from V and 6 bases from J; bases unmatched to any gene: 4. The CDR3 spells CASRPTSGGAGELFF. CDR3 nucleotides: TGTGCCAGCAGGCCTACTAGCGGGGGGGCCGGGGAGCTGTTTTTT.

This sequence joins TRBV13 and TRBJ2-6; D may match TRBD1 or TRBD2 (5 bases each). The V end lost 1 base, the J end lost 3 bases, and 13 bases lay between the germline ends. This CDR3 has 17 residues. The germline V gene has CDR1 PRHDT and CDR2 FYEKMQ (reference sequence). CDR3 residues: CASSLVQGAGGANVLTF. The CDR3, as DNA: TGTGCCAGCAGCTTAGTCCAGGGAGCCGGTGGGGCCAACGTCCTGACTTTC.

The chain has TRBV7-2 and TRBJ2-3, with 13 bases matching TRBD2. The CDR3 has 17 residues. The V gene end was trimmed by 4 bases and the J gene end by 8 bases; junction bases not matched to a gene: 12. Germline V gene data show CDR1 as SGHTA and CDR2 as FQGNSA. The CDR3 DNA follows: TGTGCCAGCAGCTCACCGACTAGCGGGGGGTTATCCTTTACGCAGTATTTT. It translates to CASSSPTSGGLSFTQYF.

CDR3 in amino acids: CASSIGAGDGLVGNEQFF. The CDR3 DNA is TGTGCCAGTAGTATCGGGGCAGGTGATGGACTAGTGGGCAATGAGCAGTTCTTC. This chain joins TRBV19 and TRBJ2-1; TRBD2 matches at 7 bases. CDR1 and CDR2 (germline): LNHDA, SQIVND (reference sequence). J was trimmed by 6 bases and V by 3 bases; bases with no gene match: 17. The CDR3 has 18 residues.

This sequence joins TRBV5-6 and TRBJ2-1; 8 bases line up with TRBD2. The CDR3 runs to 14 residues. V shed 3 bases and J 2 bases; nucleotides not matched to a gene: 1. Germline V gene sequence: CDR1 SGHDT, CDR2 YYEEEE. The CDR3 nucleotides are TGTGCCAGCAGCTCACTAGCGGCCTACAATGAGCAGTTCTTC. This codes for CASSSLAAYNEQFF. The whole variable domain, filled in from reference TRBV5-6 and TRBJ2-1, reads DAGVTQSPTHLIKTRGQQVTLRCSPKSGHDTVSWYQQALGQGPQFIFQYYEEEERQRGNFPDRFSGHQFPNYSSELNVNALLLGDSALYLCASSSLAAYNEQFFGPGTRLTVL.

The chain couples TRBV5-1 to TRBJ2-3; D may match TRBD1 or TRBD2 (6 bases each). Germline CDR1 and CDR2: SGHRS and YFSETQ. This CDR3 is 15 amino acids long. The ends were cut back, 0 bases at V and 3 bases at J, with 11 bases in the middle. CDR3 coding DNA: TGCGCCAGCAGCTTGGAAGGGGGGAGAACAGATACGCAGTATTTT. Translation gives CASSLEGGRTDTQYF. Full variable domain (remainder filled in from reference TRBV5-1 and TRBJ2-3): KAGVTQTPRYLIKTRGQQVTLSCSPISGHRSVSWYQQTPGQGLQFLFEYFSETQRNKGNFPGRFSGRQFSNSRSEMNVSTLELGDSALYLCASSLEGGRTDTQYFGPGTRLTVL.

The V gene is TRBV7-9, the J gene TRBJ2-7; the D is unclear. The germline gives CDR1 SEHNR, CDR2 FQNEAQ (reference sequence). The CDR3 totals 15 residues. The V gene lost 5 bases and the J gene lost 6 bases, with 20 bases spanning the gap. The CDR3 sequence: CASSPPFRFGSEQYF. The CDR3, as DNA: TGTGCCAGCAGCCCCCCGTTCAGGTTTGGTAGCGAGCAGTACTTC.

This chain joins TRBV2 and TRBJ2-1; 10 nucleotides align to TRBD1. CDR3 length equals 15 residues. V trimming: 6 bases; J trimming: 5 bases; junction bases outside the gene matches: 7. Per the germline V gene, CDR1 is SNHLY and CDR2 is FYNNEI. The CDR3 coding sequence is TGTGCCAGCAGGACGGACAGGGGGTGGAACAATGAGCAGTTCTTC. Translated: CASRTDRGWNNEQFF.

The chain uses TRBV1 and TRBJ1-5; TRBD1, the table's D call, was not compared with the DNA. TRBV1 is described as a pseudogene. The CDR3 totals 15 residues. CDR3 nucleotides: TGCACCAGCAACCTCCGGGACATGGGCAATCAGCCCCAGCATTTT. The encoded protein is CTSNLRDMGNQPQHF.

The chain uses TRBV6-6 and TRBJ1-1; 7 bases align to TRBD1. The CDR3 has 15 amino acids. From germline, CDR1 is MNHNY and CDR2 SVGAGI (reference sequence). V was clipped by 4 bases and J by 2 bases; unmatched bases: 7. The CDR3 sequence is CASSSRRDSNTEAFF. In DNA, the CDR3 is TGTGCCAGCAGTTCGAGACGGGACAGCAACACTGAAGCTTTCTTT.

CDR3 bases: TGTGCCAGCAGTGACTCGTTAAAGGTCGGCTACACCTTC. This gives the protein CASSDSLKVGYTF. The rearrangement uses TRBV6-4 and TRBJ1-2, with no clear D. Trimming took 0 bases from V and 8 from J, leaving 10 bases between them. Germline V lookup: CDR1 MRHNA, CDR2 SNTAGT. The CDR3 spans 13 residues.

The V call is TRBV27, the J call TRBJ2-6; 10 bases align to TRBD1. J gave up 0 bases and V 4 bases, and 18 bases lay outside the gene matches. The V gene's germline CDR1 is MNHEY and CDR2 SMNVEV (reference sequence). CDR3 length: 22 residues. The CDR3 spells CASSSRNRDRGYFSSGANVLTF. In nucleotides, the CDR3 is TGTGCCAGCAGTTCCCGTAACCGGGACAGGGGCTATTTCAGCTCTGGGGCCAACGTCCTGACTTTC.

The V gene is TRBV7-9, the J gene TRBJ2-7; TRBD1 aligns across 12 bases. V trimming: 5 bases; J trimming: 2 bases; junction bases outside the gene matches: 16. The CDR3 runs 19 residues. CDR1 is SEHNR and CDR2 is FQNEAQ in the germline V gene (reference sequence). CDR3 region: CASSATPGQGATNAYEQYF. The CDR3, as DNA: TGTGCCAGCAGCGCTACTCCGGGACAGGGGGCTACTAACGCCTACGAGCAGTACTTC.

The chain couples TRBV7-9 to TRBJ1-4; 10 nucleotides line up with TRBD1. Per the germline V gene, CDR1 is SEHNR and CDR2 is FQNEAQ (reference sequence). The CDR3 covers 15 residues. V lost 0 bases, J lost 5 bases, and 0 bases stayed unmatched. This chain's CDR3 is CASSLAGQGNEKLFF. The DNA of the CDR3 is TGTGCCAGCAGCTTAGCGGGACAGGGGAATGAAAAACTGTTTTTT.

The J gene is TRBJ1-3, the V gene TRBV5-5; 9 nucleotides match TRBD1. Trimming took 2 bases from V and 2 from J; bases not matched to a gene: 8. The germline V gene has CDR1 SGHKS and CDR2 YYEKEE (reference sequence). The CDR3 consists of 17 residues. The CDR3: CASSFLSGQGTGNTIYF. CDR3 nucleotide sequence: TGTGCCAGCAGCTTCCTATCGGGACAGGGCACTGGAAACACCATATATTTT.

In this sample, this clone turned up once. The rearrangement uses TRBV14 and TRBJ2-2; 8 nucleotides align to TRBD2. Germline CDR1 reads SGHDN; CDR2 reads FVKESK. V was clipped by 4 bases and J by 3 bases; unmatched bases: 10. The CDR3 consists of 17 residues. CDR3 bases: TGTGCCAGCAGCCCTGATAAGGGACTAGTGTACACCGGGGAGCTGTTTTTT. Protein: CASSPDKGLVYTGELFF.

The sample holds a few counts of this clone. The J gene is TRBJ2-1, the V gene TRBV14, with D possibly being TRBD2 (5 bases). V shed 1 base and J shed 7 bases, with 11 bases lying between them. This CDR3 is built from 14 residues. Germline loops: CDR1 SGHDN, CDR2 FVKESK. In DNA form, the CDR3 reads TGTGCCAGCAGCCAAGGGCGAGGCGGGAATGAGCAGTTCTTC. Translated: CASSQGRGGNEQFF.

The chain has TRBV18 and TRBJ1-5, with D tentatively TRBD1 (5 bases). The CDR3 covers 18 residues. V was clipped by 2 bases and J by 0 bases, with 17 bases between them. The germline gives CDR1 KGHSH, CDR2 LQKENI. CDR3 sequence reads: CASSPIGRAYGSNQPQHF. The DNA of the CDR3 is TGTGCCAGCTCACCAATCGGCAGGGCTTATGGTAGCAATCAGCCCCAGCATTTT.

This chain joins TRBV5-1 and TRBJ1-5; 7 bases map to TRBD1. V lost 0 bases to trimming and J lost 7 bases; unmatched junction nucleotides: 4. Germline V gene lookup returns CDR1 SGHRS and CDR2 YFSETQ. CDR3 size: 14 residues. In DNA, the CDR3 is TGCGCCAGCAGCTTGGGGTCAGGGGGGCAGCCCCAGCATTTT. It specifies CASSLGSGGQPQHF.

The chain recombines TRBV6-1 with TRBJ2-3; D uncertain. The V gene lost 6 bases and the J gene lost 5 bases, with 6 bases spanning the gap. The germline V gene encodes CDR1 MNHNS and CDR2 SASEGT. The length of the CDR3 is 11 residues. In DNA, the CDR3 is TGTGCCAGCAGCCCCGTAGATACGCAGTATTTT. It codes for CASSPVDTQYF.

J is TRBJ2-5 and V is TRBV7-2; 9 nucleotides match TRBD2. V trimming: 2 bases; J trimming: 5 bases; junction bases outside the gene matches: 6. Germline CDR1 and CDR2: SGHTA and FQGNSA. This CDR3 has 15 amino acids. Here the CDR3 DNA reads TGTGCCAGCAGCTTATTGCGGGGGGGCCGGGAGACCCAGTACTTC. It codes for CASSLLRGGRETQYF.

This chain connects TRBV5-1 to TRBJ2-2; either TRBD1 or TRBD2 may fit D (6 bases each). Trimming removed 4 bases at V and 3 bases at J, with 7 bases between. Looked up from germline, CDR1 is SGHRS and CDR2 is YFSETQ. The CDR3 totals 13 residues. The CDR3 sequence: CASSRGDTGELFF. As DNA, the CDR3 is TGCGCCAGCAGCAGGGGGGACACCGGGGAGCTGTTTTTT.